This TCR beta chain is drawn from a study of blood T cells in healthy people across ages. Alongside a J-beta primer mix, a sample-barcoded 5' primer served in a second PCR lasting roughly 7 to 12 cycles. TCRdb recomputed calls from the 5' RACE reads with MiXCR, one row per CDR3 protein. In the table there are over 550,000 distinct CDR3 sequences, under 30% of which are singletons. Caucasian individuals from Russia who were healthy and aged roughly 6 to 95 acted as donors. This clonotype was seen at least ten times. V was cut by 0 bases and J by 1 base, with 11 bases left in between. The V gene's germline CDR1 is SGHNT and CDR2 YYREEE (reference sequence). The CDR3 extends over 15 amino acids.

This TCR was recovered from a woman older than 75 in good health. The chain couples TRBV5-4 to TRBJ2-7, with D unclear. Sequencing was performed on blood. The CDR3 DNA is TGTGCCAGCAGCTTGGAACCAGGTCGATCCTACGAGCAGTACTTC. Amino acid sequence: CASSLEPGRSYEQYF.